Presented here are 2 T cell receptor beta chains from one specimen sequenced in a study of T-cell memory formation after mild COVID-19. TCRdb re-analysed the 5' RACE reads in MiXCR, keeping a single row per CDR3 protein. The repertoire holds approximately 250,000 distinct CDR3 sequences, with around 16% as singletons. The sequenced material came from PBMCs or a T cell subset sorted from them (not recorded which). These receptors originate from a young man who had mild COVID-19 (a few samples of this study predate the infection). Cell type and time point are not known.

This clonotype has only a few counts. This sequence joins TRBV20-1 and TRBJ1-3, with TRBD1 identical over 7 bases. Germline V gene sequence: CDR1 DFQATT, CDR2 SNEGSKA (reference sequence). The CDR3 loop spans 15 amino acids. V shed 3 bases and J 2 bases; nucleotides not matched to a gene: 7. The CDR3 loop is CSARVTTGAGNTIYF. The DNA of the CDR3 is TGCAGTGCTAGGGTTACCACAGGGGCTGGAAACACCATATATTTT.

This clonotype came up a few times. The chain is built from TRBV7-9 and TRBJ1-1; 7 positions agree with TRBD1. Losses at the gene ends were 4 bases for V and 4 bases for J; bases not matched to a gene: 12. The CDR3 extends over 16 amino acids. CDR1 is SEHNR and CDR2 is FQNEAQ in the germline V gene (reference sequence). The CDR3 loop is CASSSPHRGFGTEAFF. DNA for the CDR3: TGTGCCAGCAGCTCGCCCCACAGGGGTTTTGGCACTGAAGCTTTCTTT.